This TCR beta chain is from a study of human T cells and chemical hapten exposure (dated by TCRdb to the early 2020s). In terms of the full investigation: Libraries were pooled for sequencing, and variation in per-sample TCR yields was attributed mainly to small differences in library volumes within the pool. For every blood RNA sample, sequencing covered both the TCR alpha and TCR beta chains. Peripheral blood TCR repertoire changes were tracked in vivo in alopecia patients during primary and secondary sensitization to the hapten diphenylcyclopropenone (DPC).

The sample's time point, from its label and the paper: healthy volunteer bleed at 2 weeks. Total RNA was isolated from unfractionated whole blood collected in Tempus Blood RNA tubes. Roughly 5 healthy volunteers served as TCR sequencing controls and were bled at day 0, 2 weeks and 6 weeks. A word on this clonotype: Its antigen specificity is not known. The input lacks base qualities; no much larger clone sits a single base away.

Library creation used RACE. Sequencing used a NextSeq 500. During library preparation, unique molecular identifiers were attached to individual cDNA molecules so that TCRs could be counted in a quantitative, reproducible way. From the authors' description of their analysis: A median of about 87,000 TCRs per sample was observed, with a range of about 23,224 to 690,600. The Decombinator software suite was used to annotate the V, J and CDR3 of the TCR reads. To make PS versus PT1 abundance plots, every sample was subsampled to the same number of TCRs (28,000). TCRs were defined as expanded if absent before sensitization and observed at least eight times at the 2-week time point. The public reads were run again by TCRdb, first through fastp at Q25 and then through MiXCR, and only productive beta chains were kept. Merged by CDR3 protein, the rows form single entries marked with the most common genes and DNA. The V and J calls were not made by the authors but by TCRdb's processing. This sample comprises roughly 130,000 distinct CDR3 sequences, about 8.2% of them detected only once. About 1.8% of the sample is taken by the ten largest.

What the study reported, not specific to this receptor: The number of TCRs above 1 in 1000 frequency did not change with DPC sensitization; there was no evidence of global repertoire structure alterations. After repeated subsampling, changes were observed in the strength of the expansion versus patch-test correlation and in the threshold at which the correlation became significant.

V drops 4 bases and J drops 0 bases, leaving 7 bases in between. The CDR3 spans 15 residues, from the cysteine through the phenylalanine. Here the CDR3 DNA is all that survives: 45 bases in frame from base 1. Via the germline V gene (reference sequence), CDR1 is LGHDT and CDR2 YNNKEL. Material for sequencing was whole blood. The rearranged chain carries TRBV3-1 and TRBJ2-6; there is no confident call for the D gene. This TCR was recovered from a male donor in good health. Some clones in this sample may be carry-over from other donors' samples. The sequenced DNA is TGTGCCAGCAGCCGGGGTAGCTCTGGGGCCAACGTCCTGACTTTC. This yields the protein CASSRGSSGANVLTF.